This passage covers 16 T cell receptor beta chains from one sample sequenced in a study of shared clonotypes between healthy human individuals. Libraries were prepared by immunoSEQ multiplex PCR; TCRdb keeps only in-frame clonotypes and omits some of them. The data show a few million clones, around 92% seen once. The sample consisted of naive CD4+ T cells from PBMCs. Subset here: CD45RA+ positively selected. Receptors originate from a man between 18 and 35 years old in good health. Some clones in this sample may be carry-over from other donors' samples.

This chain uses TRBV28 with TRBJ1-5; a possible D gene is TRBD1 (5 bases). CDR1 MDHEN and CDR2 SYDVKM come from the germline V gene. V was clipped by 1 base and J by 1 base, with 11 bases between them. The CDR3 has 16 amino acids. CDR3 coding DNA: TGTGCCAGCAGTTTATCAGGGCTTTACAGCAATCAGCCCCAGCATTTT. Amino acid sequence: CASSLSGLYSNQPQHF.

This clone was detected only a few times. The chain uses TRBV19 and TRBJ1-1; D is perhaps TRBD1 (6 bases). Between the trimmed V and J ends, which lost 9 bases and 1 base, there was a span of 15 bases. Per the germline V gene, CDR1 is LNHDA and CDR2 is SQIVND (reference sequence). This CDR3 has 14 amino acids. CDR3 bases: TGTGCCAGCCGTTGGGACACCCAGAACACTGAAGCTTTCTTT. The encoded protein is CASRWDTQNTEAFF.

The chain uses TRBV7-3 and TRBJ2-7; D is perhaps TRBD1 (5 bases). This CDR3 spans 13 amino acids. Germline assignment: CDR1 SGHTA and CDR2 FQGTGA. The V end lost 2 bases, the J end lost 5 bases, and 10 bases lay between the germline ends. This chain's CDR3 is CASSLGRADEQYF. The DNA of the CDR3 is TGTGCCAGCAGCTTAGGCAGGGCAGACGAGCAGTACTTC.

The chain has TRBV14 and TRBJ2-5; D gene uncertain. Germline values: CDR1 SGHDN, CDR2 FVKESK. V lost 0 bases, J lost 4 bases, and 6 bases lay in between. CDR3 length: 13 residues. The DNA for the CDR3 is TGTGCCAGCAGCCAAGAGACGGCAGAGACCCAGTACTTC. It is translated as CASSQETAETQYF. Together with reference TRBV14 and TRBJ2-5, the CDR3 gives the full variable domain: EAGVTQFPSHSVIEKGQTVTLRCDPISGHDNLYWYRRVMGKEIKFLLHFVKESKQDESGMPNNRFLAERTGGTYSTLKVQPAELEDSGVYFCASSQETAETQYFGPGTRLLVL.

This clone has more than one count but fewer than ten. The rearrangement links TRBV10-3 to TRBJ1-2; the match to TRBD1 covers 10 bases. After removal of 6 bases from V and 3 bases from J, the junction contained 10 bases not matched to a gene. The CDR3 length is 16 residues. CDR1 is ENHRY, CDR2 SYGVKD, per germline. The DNA of the CDR3 is TGTGCCATCAGCCCCCAGGGGGACAGGGGTGACTATGGCTACACCTTC. Amino acids: CAISPQGDRGDYGYTF.

The CDR3 DNA reads TGTGCCGTTCAGTCGACAGGGTTGGGGTATGAGCAGTTCTTC. It yields the protein CAVQSTGLGYEQFF. This chain links TRBV6-5 with TRBJ2-1; the match to TRBD1 covers 7 bases. Germline loops: CDR1 MNHEY, CDR2 SVGAGI. This CDR3 is built from 14 residues. Germline trimming cut 11 bases from V and 8 bases from J; bases unmatched to any gene: 15.

V and J are TRBV28 and TRBJ2-2; D is undetermined. This CDR3 is built from 14 residues. The V end was cut by 2 bases, the J end by 3 bases, with 7 bases between. The germline V gene has CDR1 MDHEN and CDR2 SYDVKM. For the CDR3, the DNA is TGTGCCAGCAGTTTAGATGTGGACACCGGGGAGCTGTTTTTT. Translating it yields CASSLDVDTGELFF.

DNA of the CDR3: TGTGCCATCAGTGAGTCGGCAGGGCAAGAGCAGTACTTC. Translating it yields CAISESAGQEQYF. The genes are TRBV10-3 and TRBJ2-7, with TRBD1 as a possible D gene (5 bases). CDR3 length: 13 amino acids. Trimming pared 0 bases from V and 7 bases from J, leaving 10 bases between. Germline loops: CDR1 ENHRY, CDR2 SYGVKD.

CDR3 protein: CAISDPGLAGKNIQYF. The DNA for the CDR3 is TGTGCCATCAGTGACCCTGGACTAGCGGGAAAAAACATTCAGTACTTC. V is TRBV10-3 and J is TRBJ2-4, with 12 bases identical to TRBD2. The germline CDR1 and CDR2 sequences are ENHRY and SYGVKD. The CDR3 extends over 16 amino acids. V was clipped by 3 bases and J by 4 bases; unmatched bases: 4.

The genes are TRBV5-1 and TRBJ2-3; D tentatively fits TRBD1 or TRBD2 (5 bases each). Germline lookup yields CDR1 SGHRS and CDR2 YFSETQ. This CDR3 region has 14 residues. With 3 bases removed from V and 3 bases from J, the gap between germline ends came to 11 bases. The CDR3 sequence is CASSSRGGTDTQYF. For the CDR3, the DNA is TGCGCCAGCAGCTCCCGGGGCGGGACAGATACGCAGTATTTT.

CDR3 nucleotide sequence: TGTGCCAGCAGCAGGCCGGGTTACAATGAGCAGTTCTTC. Translated: CASSRPGYNEQFF. The gene calls are TRBV6-5 and TRBJ2-1; D ambiguous. The germline CDR1 and CDR2 sequences are MNHEY and SVGAGI. CDR3 length equals 13 residues. V was pared by 6 bases and J by 4 bases, with 10 bases between.

J is TRBJ2-1 and V is TRBV5-5, with TRBD1 matching 10 bases. The V and J ends lost 0 bases and 5 bases, in that order; junction bases with no gene match: 2. The CDR3 loop spans 15 amino acids. CDR1 and CDR2 (germline): SGHKS, YYEKEE (reference sequence). The CDR3: CASSLGQGAHNEQFF. The CDR3 region has the DNA TGTGCCAGCAGCTTGGGACAGGGGGCGCACAATGAGCAGTTCTTC.

The chain is built from TRBV29-1 and TRBJ2-5; tentative D call: TRBD2 (6 bases). From germline, CDR1 is SQVTM and CDR2 ANQGSEA. V was trimmed by 6 bases and J by 5 bases, leaving 13 bases between them. The CDR3 contains 12 residues. The CDR3, as DNA: TGCAGCGTGGAGGGCGTGGTGGAGACCCAGTACTTC. Its translation: CSVEGVVETQYF. The full variable domain, its missing parts supplied by reference TRBV29-1 and TRBJ2-5, is SAVISQKPSRDICQRGTSLTIQCQVDSQVTMMFWYRQQPGQSLTLIATANQGSEATYESGFVIDKFPISRPNLTFSTLTVSNMSPEDSSIYLCSVEGVVETQYFGPGTRLLVL.

Only one count was recorded for this clone. This chain links TRBV30 with TRBJ1-2; tentatively, D is TRBD1 (5 bases). Germline-derived CDR1 and CDR2 are GTSNPN and SVGIG (reference sequence). Trimming removed 4 bases from V and 4 bases from J, with 10 bases in between. This CDR3 is built from 12 residues. CDR3: CAWTGSSYGYTF. The CDR3 nucleotides read TGTGCCTGGACAGGGTCCTCCTATGGCTACACCTTC.

This chain links TRBV19 with TRBJ2-5; D uncertain. V gave up 3 bases and J gave up 3 bases, with 8 bases separating them. The CDR3 has 13 amino acids. Per the germline V gene, CDR1 is LNHDA and CDR2 is SQIVND (reference sequence). The CDR3 DNA is TGTGCCAGTAGTATCCGGGTGGAAGAGACCCAGTACTTC. Translated, it gives CASSIRVEETQYF.

This clone was counted a single time. This rearrangement joins TRBV25-1 to TRBJ2-7, with D perhaps TRBD1 or TRBD2 (5 bases each). The CDR3 consists of 13 residues. From germline, CDR1 is MGHDK and CDR2 SYGVNS. The V end lost 6 bases, the J end lost 0 bases, and 9 bases lay between the germline ends. CDR3: CASRTGASYEQYF. The CDR3 DNA sequence: TGTGCCAGCAGGACCGGGGCCTCCTACGAGCAGTACTTC.